This T cell receptor (beta chain) originates from a study of a mutant IDH1 vaccine in newly diagnosed glioma. Background on the study: Most patients had radiochemotherapy with temozolomide before enrollment; others had one alone.

Clones were read by immunoSEQ multiplex PCR, and TCRdb kept only the in-frame ones, dropping some. The table shows about 68,000 clones, with 79% occurring only once. The CDR3 is 13 amino acids. Per germline, CDR1 SQVTM and CDR2 ANQGSEA. The V and J ends lost 6 bases and 0 bases respectively, with 12 bases between them. Specified time point: baseline, week 1 (first vaccination visit). The sample's treatment: pre-vaccination baseline after standard-of-care therapy. The clonotype comes from a man in his fifties with glioma. This sequence joins TRBV29-1 and TRBJ2-7, with a weak D call TRBD2 (7 bases). This specimen consisted of PBMCs, obtained from a glioma patient treated with radiotherapy, temozolomide or both. The CDR3, as DNA: TGCAGCGTCAAGGGGGGGAGCTCCTACGAGCAGTACTTC. Translated, it gives CSVKGGSSYEQYF.